Listed below are T cell receptor beta chains from one sample, sequenced in a study of monozygotic twins with inflammatory bowel disease. Reprocessing the 5' RACE reads, TCRdb reports a single entry for every CDR3 protein and omits DNA. The listing records about 160,000 distinct CDR3 sequences. Sequencing input: blood. These receptors were taken from a human donor with ulcerative colitis or Crohn's disease, or a healthy co-twin of an affected twin (not recorded which). CDR3s include the opening cysteine and the closing phenylalanine or tryptophan.

V: TRBV9; J: TRBJ2-1; CDR3: CASSVVSGGVYNEQFF
V: TRBV3-1; J: TRBJ2-1; CDR3: CASSQGTSGTNNEQFF
V: TRBV6-2/TRBV6-3; J: TRBJ2-1; CDR3: CASSYSRGRFNEQFF
V: TRBV20-1; J: TRBJ2-1; CDR3: CSASHARSGRDNEQFF
V: TRBV28; J: TRBJ1-5; CDR3: CASSWQGDPQPQHF
V: TRBV12-3/TRBV12-4; J: TRBJ1-5; CDR3: CASTANIFNSNQPQHF
V: TRBV5-1; J: TRBJ1-2; CDR3: CASSTSGTVIYGYTF
V: TRBV4-1; J: TRBJ2-2; CDR3: CASSQLRAVGELFF
V: TRBV10-3; J: TRBJ2-7; CDR3: CATSPGRTHGEQYF
V: TRBV29-1; J: TRBJ2-5; CDR3: CSASGYQETQYF
V: TRBV2; J: TRBJ2-1; CDR3: CASNMQESYNEQFF
V: TRBV19; J: TRBJ2-1; CDR3: CASSITGQGKNEQFF
V: TRBV7-6; J: TRBJ1-5; CDR3: CASSSSLNQPQHF
V: TRBV25-1; J: TRBJ2-7; CDR3: CASSPRGGRSEQYF
V: TRBV15; J: TRBJ2-5; CDR3: CATSSAETKETQYF
V: TRBV7-2; J: TRBJ2-5; CDR3: CASSQDRGRQETQYF
V: TRBV5-6; J: TRBJ2-2; CDR3: CASSLVPAGITGELFF
V: TRBV9; J: TRBJ2-3; CDR3: CASSAGLAGVTDTQYF
V: TRBV18; J: TRBJ2-3; CDR3: CASSPMAGATDTQYF
V: TRBV18; J: TRBJ2-7; CDR3: CASSDGQGARYEQYF
V: TRBV20-1; J: TRBJ1-1; CDR3: CSARGDTEAFF
V: TRBV29-1; J: TRBJ2-7; CDR3: CSVEGTGRIYEQYF
V: TRBV7-8; J: TRBJ1-5; CDR3: CASSSPPKPQHF
V: TRBV20-1; J: TRBJ2-5; CDR3: CSAREAGIQETQYF
V: TRBV5-1; J: TRBJ2-1; CDR3: CASTASGRLDNEQFF
V: TRBV29-1; J: TRBJ1-4; CDR3: CSVEGQGNEKLFF
V: TRBV5-1; J: TRBJ2-2; CDR3: CASSPSYPGELFF
V: TRBV20-1; J: TRBJ2-7; CDR3: CSARKIPEQYF
V: TRBV13; J: TRBJ2-5; CDR3: CASSFTGDQETQYF
V: TRBV19; J: TRBJ2-2; CDR3: CASRRGQGSGELFF
V: TRBV7-3; J: TRBJ2-1; CDR3: CASSHGRAPNEQFF
V: TRBV7-2; J: TRBJ1-2; CDR3: CASSYSGGGYTF
V: TRBV7-2; J: TRBJ2-1; CDR3: CASSLRQAGGGYNEQFF
V: TRBV7-2; J: TRBJ2-1; CDR3: CASSSGLHNEQFF
V: TRBV15; J: TRBJ2-7; CDR3: CATSRDRASYEQYF
V: TRBV11-2; J: TRBJ2-7; CDR3: CASSLGSHEQYF
V: TRBV20-1; J: TRBJ1-6; CDR3: CSARDKKGLPTYNSPLHF
V: TRBV6-2/TRBV6-3; J: TRBJ1-2; CDR3: CASSPGGDNYGYTF
V: TRBV5-5; J: TRBJ1-4; CDR3: CASSFGSQNEKLFF
V: TRBV7-9; J: TRBJ1-2; CDR3: CASSSSRGSHDGYTF
V: TRBV11-2; J: TRBJ1-5; CDR3: CASSLERSNQPQHF
V: TRBV19; J: TRBJ2-3; CDR3: CASSMRTAMRFTDTQYF
V: TRBV19; J: TRBJ1-5; CDR3: CASNLGSQPQHF
V: TRBV27; J: TRBJ2-2; CDR3: CATRFGVDTGELFF
V: TRBV29-1; J: TRBJ1-1; CDR3: CSAQQGGNTEAFF
V: TRBV20-1; J: TRBJ1-1; CDR3: CSARFNTEAFF
V: TRBV2; J: TRBJ2-7; CDR3: CASSVPIGRRSYSYEQYF
V: TRBV15; J: TRBJ1-5; CDR3: CATSRGSQRQGIQPQHF
V: TRBV5-1; J: TRBJ2-3; CDR3: CASSQQGDTQYF
V: TRBV5-6; J: TRBJ1-2; CDR3: CASSWIQASLNYGYTF
V: TRBV12-3/TRBV12-4; J: TRBJ2-1; CDR3: CASRSSGPSSYNEQFF
V: TRBV25-1; J: TRBJ2-3; CDR3: CASRGSTDRGGDTQYF
V: TRBV10-3; J: TRBJ2-7; CDR3: CAISESGRESEQYF